The sequence of this TCR beta chain was determined in a study of blood T cell repertoires in COVID-19 (TCRdb year 2020). Background on the whole study: Samples from collaborators originated in the United States, Italy and Spain and spanned both the acute and convalescent phases of COVID-19. A freely available public database, intended as a resource for researchers studying the immune response to SARS-CoV-2, is where the repertoires were released. Sample metadata almost always included a de-identified subject ID, COVID-19 status, age in years and sex. Where available, HLA class I and class II types were obtained from metadata supplied by the sample provider rather than from assay-based typing. The dataset comprised deeply sampled blood TCRbeta repertoires from subjects exposed to, actively infected with, or recovered from COVID-19. The samples were drawn from two sources: the first 160 participants of the ongoing ImmuneRACE study, and 950 to 1,500 subjects contributed by 6 global collaborators. The material from the prospective study consisted of cDNA or gDNA derived from T cells, B-cell-depleted T cells, or PBMCs.

V trim: 7 bases; J trim: 2 bases; unmatched bases: 8. The cysteine opens and the phenylalanine closes a CDR3 of 15 amino acids. Of all the DNA, just the CDR3 is kept, 45 bases in frame from base 1. CDR1 SGHVS and CDR2 FNYEAQ were looked up in the germline V gene. Summary of the overall study and its limitations: The amount of clinical and demographic metadata varied by source and participant and was provided uncurated.

The collaborating institutions used their own protocols to collect whole blood in K2EDTA tubes. For TCRbeta analysis, collaborators shipped samples as frozen whole blood, isolated PBMCs, or DNA extracted from either of those sample types. TCRbeta CDR3 regions were amplified from genomic DNA by means of the immunoSEQ Assay, a bias-controlled multiplex PCR. The authors' analysis ran thus. The number of nucleated cells in each sample was estimated from the amplification of reference gene primers within the assay. To quantify the absolute abundance of each unique TCRbeta CDR3 rearrangement, sequence reads were collapsed and filtered. For each sample, productive Simpson clonality was calculated as the square root of Simpson's diversity index over productive rearrangements. TCRdb's version of the immuneACCESS table is confined to in-frame rearrangements and falls short of the full clone set. An unresolved V gene accounts for under half of the shortfall where checked; the remainder is of unknown origin. D and trimming come from the DNA, and the V and J calls and clone size come from that table. The sample profile shows fewer than 45,000 clones; roughly four fifths of them were found once. About 40% of the sample belongs to the ten largest clones.

To note about this clone: No cognate antigen has been identified for it. Per-base quality was not reported, and no clone a single base away is much larger than it.

The V and J segments used are TRBV7-6 and TRBJ2-5; 9 nucleotides in the junction match TRBD1. This TCR derives from a man between 35 and 55 years old with active or convalescent COVID-19. What was sequenced was peripheral blood. CDR3 region: CASTQPGQGQETQYF. The DNA sequence is TGTGCCAGCACCCAGCCGGGACAGGGTCAAGAGACCCAGTACTTC.